The TCR beta chain described here comes from a study of T cell responses to AZD1222 COVID-19 vaccine. Germline-derived CDR1 and CDR2 are SEHNR and FQNEAQ (reference sequence). The CDR3 consists of 14 residues. Between the trimmed V and J ends, which lost 4 bases and 0 bases, there was a span of 9 bases. Some clones are missing from TCRdb's copy, which holds only in-frame ones; the method was immunoSEQ multiplex PCR. The top ten hold approximately 3.4% of the sample, which has fewer than 180,000 clones, roughly 90% seen once. The sequencing here drew on peripheral blood, taken 28 days after the second AZD1222 dose. The TCR comes from an adult who received the AZD1222 COVID-19 vaccine. The rearrangement links TRBV7-9 to TRBJ1-1; D is unresolved. CDR3 residues: CASSSTVLNTEAFF. The CDR3 DNA is TGTGCCAGCAGCTCAACGGTCTTGAACACTGAAGCTTTCTTT.